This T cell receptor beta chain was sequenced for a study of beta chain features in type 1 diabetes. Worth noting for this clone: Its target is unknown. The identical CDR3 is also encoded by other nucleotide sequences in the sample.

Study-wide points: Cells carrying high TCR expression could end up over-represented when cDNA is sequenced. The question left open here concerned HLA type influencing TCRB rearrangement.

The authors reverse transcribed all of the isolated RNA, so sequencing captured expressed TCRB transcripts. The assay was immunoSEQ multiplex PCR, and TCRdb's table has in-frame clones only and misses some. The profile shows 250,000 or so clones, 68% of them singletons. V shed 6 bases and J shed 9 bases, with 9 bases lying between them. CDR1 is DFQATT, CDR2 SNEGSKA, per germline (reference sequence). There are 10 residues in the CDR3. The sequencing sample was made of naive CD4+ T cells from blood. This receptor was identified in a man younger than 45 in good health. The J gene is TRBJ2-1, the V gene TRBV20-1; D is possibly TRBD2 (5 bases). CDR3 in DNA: TGCAGTGCCACGGACTCTGAGCAGTTCTTC. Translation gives CSATDSEQFF.